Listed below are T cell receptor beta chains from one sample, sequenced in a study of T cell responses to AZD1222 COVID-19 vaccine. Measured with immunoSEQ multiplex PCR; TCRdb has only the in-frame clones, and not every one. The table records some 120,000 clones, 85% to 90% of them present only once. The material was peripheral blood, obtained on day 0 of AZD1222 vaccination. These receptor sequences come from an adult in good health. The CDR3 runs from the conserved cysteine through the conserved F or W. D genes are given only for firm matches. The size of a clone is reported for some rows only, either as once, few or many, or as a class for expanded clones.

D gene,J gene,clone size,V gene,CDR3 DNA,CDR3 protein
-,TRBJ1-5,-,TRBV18,TGTGCCAGCTCAACAGACCCGAATCAGCCCCAGCATTTT,CASSTDPNQPQHF
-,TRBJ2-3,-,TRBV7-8,TGTGCCAGCAGCCGTGGACGGTTAGATACGCAGTATTTT,CASSRGRLDTQYF
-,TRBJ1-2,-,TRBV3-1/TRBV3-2,TGTGCCAGCAGCCAAGGGAGGGGGGAGAGTGGCTACACCTTC,CASSQGRGESGYTF
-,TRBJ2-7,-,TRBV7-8,TGTGCCAGCAGCTTAGCGCTAAGCGGGGACACCTACGAGCAGTACTTC,CASSLALSGDTYEQYF
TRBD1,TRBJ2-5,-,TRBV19,TGTGCCAGTAGTATATGGGGGACAGAGGGAGCCCAGTACTTC,CASSIWGTEGAQYF
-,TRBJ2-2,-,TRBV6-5,TGTGCCAGCAGTTGGAGGGGCGGGGAGCTGTTTTTT,CASSWRGGELFF
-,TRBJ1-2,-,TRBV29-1,TGCAGCGTTGGGGACGGAGGCTATGGCTACACCTTC,CSVGDGGYGYTF
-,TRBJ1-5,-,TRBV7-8,TGTGCCAGCAGCGGCCGCGGCAGTAGCAATCAGCCCCAGCATTTT,CASSGRGSSNQPQHF
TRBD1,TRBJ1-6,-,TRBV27,TGTGCCAGCAGTTCGACAGGGGACTATAATTCACCCCTCCACTTT,CASSSTGDYNSPLHF
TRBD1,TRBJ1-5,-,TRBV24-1,TGTGCCACCAGTGACCCCCAGGGGGTAGGTCAGCCCCAGCATTTT,CATSDPQGVGQPQHF
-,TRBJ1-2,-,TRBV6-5,TGTGCCAGCAGTTACTCGGGAGGACGAAACTATGGCTACACCTTC,CASSYSGGRNYGYTF
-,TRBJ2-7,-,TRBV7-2,TGTGCCAGCAGCACCACGGGCGGAAACGAGCAGTACTTC,CASSTTGGNEQYF
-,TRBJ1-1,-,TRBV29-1,TGCAGCGTCCAGGTGACTGAAGCTTTCTTT,CSVQVTEAFF
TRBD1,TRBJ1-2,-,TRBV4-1,TGCGCCAGCAGCCAAGAGCAGGACAGGGCATATGGCTACACCTTC,CASSQEQDRAYGYTF
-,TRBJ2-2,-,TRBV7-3,TGTGCCAGCAGCTCCTCTACGGGGGCCGGCGGGGAGCTGTTTTTT,CASSSSTGAGGELFF
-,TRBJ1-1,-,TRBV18,TGTGCCAGCTCACTCCCGACACGGAACACTGAAGCTTTCTTT,CASSLPTRNTEAFF
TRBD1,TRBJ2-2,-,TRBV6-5,TGTGCCAGCAGTTACACGACAGGGCATAACACCGGGGAGCTGTTTTTT,CASSYTTGHNTGELFF
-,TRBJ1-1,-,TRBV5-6,TGTGCCAGCAGCTTGTTAGGGGACACTGAAGCTTTCTTT,CASSLLGDTEAFF
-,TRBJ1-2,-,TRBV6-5,TGTGCCAGCAGCCGGGGGTGGGGAGACTATGGCTACACCTTC,CASSRGWGDYGYTF
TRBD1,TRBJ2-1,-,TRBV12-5,TGTGCTAGTGGTTTGGACAGGGGCGATGAGCAGTTCTTC,CASGLDRGDEQFF
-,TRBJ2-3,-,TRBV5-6,TGTGCCAGCAGGTACAGTGGGGCAGATACGCAGTATTTT,CASRYSGADTQYF
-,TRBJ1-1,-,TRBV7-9,TGTGCCAGCAGCCCGGGCACTGAAGCTTTCTTT,CASSPGTEAFF
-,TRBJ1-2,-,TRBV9,TGTGCCAGCAGCCCACTGGGTGACTATGGCTACACCTTC,CASSPLGDYGYTF
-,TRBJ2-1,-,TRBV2,TGTGCCAGCAGTGTTAGACTAGACCTCAATGAGCAGTTCTTC,CASSVRLDLNEQFF
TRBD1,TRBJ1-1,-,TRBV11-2,TGTGCCAGCAGCTTTAGTGGGACAGTGAGGACTGAAGCTTTCTTT,CASSFSGTVRTEAFF
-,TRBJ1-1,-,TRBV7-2,TGTGCCAGCAGCTGGACACGGAACACTGAAGCTTTCTTT,CASSWTRNTEAFF
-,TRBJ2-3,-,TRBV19,TGTGCCAGTCGAGTGTCAGATACGCAGTATTTT,CASRVSDTQYF
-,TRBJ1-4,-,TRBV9,TGTGCCAGCAGCGCATACCCCCCGGGGGGCATTGGAGGAAAACTGTTTTTT,CASSAYPPGGIGGKLFF
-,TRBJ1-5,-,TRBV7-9,TGTGCCAGCAGCTTAGGGAGGTCTCGGGGAGGGCCCGGCCAGCCCCAGCATTTT,CASSLGRSRGGPGQPQHF
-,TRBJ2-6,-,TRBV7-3,TGTGCCAGCAGCTTAATTGGCTCTGGGGCCAACGTCCTGACTTTC,CASSLIGSGANVLTF
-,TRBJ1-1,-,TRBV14,TGTGCCAGCAGCCAACCTTACACTGAAGCTTTCTTT,CASSQPYTEAFF
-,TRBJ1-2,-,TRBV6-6,TGTGCCAGCAGTTACTCGGAGGGAGGAGGATGGGGCTACACCTTC,CASSYSEGGGWGYTF
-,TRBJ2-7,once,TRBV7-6,TGTGCCAGCAGCTTAGCGCCTGGGGATTACGAGCAGTACTTC,CASSLAPGDYEQYF
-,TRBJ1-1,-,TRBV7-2,TGTGCCAGCAGCGACCAGGGAAGTAAAGCTTTCTTT,CASSDQGSKAFF
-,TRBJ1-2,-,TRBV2,TGTGCCAGCAGTTTCGCGGACAGAGTAGTTGGCTACACCTTC,CASSFADRVVGYTF
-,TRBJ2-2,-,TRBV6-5,TGTGCCAGCAGTTACCGGGGTAACGGGGAGCTGTTTTTT,CASSYRGNGELFF
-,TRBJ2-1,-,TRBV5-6,TGTGCCAGCAGCCCGACTACCTACAATGAGCAGTTCTTC,CASSPTTYNEQFF
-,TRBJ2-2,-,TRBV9,TGTGCCAGCAGCGTAGACCTAGCCGGGGAGCTGTTTTTT,CASSVDLAGELFF
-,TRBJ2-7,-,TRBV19,TGTGCCAGTAGGAACCAGGGGACTAACTCCTACGAGCAGTACTTC,CASRNQGTNSYEQYF
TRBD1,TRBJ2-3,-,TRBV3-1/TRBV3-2,TGTGCCAGCAGCCGCGGACAGGGGGCCCCCACAGATACGCAGTATTTT,CASSRGQGAPTDTQYF
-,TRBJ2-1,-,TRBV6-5,TGTGCCAGCAGGACCCCCGGATCTACCTACAATGAGCAGTTCTTC,CASRTPGSTYNEQFF
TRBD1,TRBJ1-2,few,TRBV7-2,TGTGCCAGCAGCTTAGCAGGACAGGGGAGGAGCTACACCTTC,CASSLAGQGRSYTF
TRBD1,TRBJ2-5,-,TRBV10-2,TGCGCCAGCCGTAAAATTTACCAGGGGGACATGCCAAAGAGGAAGTCAAGAGAGACCCAGTACTTC,CASRKIYQGDMPKRKSRETQYF
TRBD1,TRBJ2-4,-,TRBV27,TGTGCCAGCAGCCCCCCGGGACAGGTCTTTGGCAAAAACATTCAGTACTTC,CASSPPGQVFGKNIQYF
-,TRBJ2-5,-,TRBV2,TGTGCCAGCAGTGAAATGGAGACCCAGTACTTC,CASSEMETQYF
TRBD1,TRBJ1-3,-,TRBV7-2,TGTGCCAGCAGCCCGGACAGGGGGCCTGGAAACACCATATATTTT,CASSPDRGPGNTIYF
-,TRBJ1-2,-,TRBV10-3,TGTGCCATCAGTGTGTCCCCCCAAGAGGCAGGGAGCGGCTACACCTTC,CAISVSPQEAGSGYTF
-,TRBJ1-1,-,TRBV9,TGTGCCAGCAGCGTAGAAGGGGGAGGCGGTGACCTTAATGAAGCTTTCTTT,CASSVEGGGGDLNEAFF
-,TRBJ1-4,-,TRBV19,TGTGCCAGTACCCATCGGGGGGCTGGAGAAAAACTGTTTTTT,CASTHRGAGEKLFF
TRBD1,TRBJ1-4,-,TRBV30,TGTGCCTGGAGTCACAGGGGGGTTGCAACTAATGAAAAACTGTTTTTT,CAWSHRGVATNEKLFF
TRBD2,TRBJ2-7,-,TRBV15,TGTGCCACCAGCAGACTAGCGGGAAGTTACGAGCAGTACTTC,CATSRLAGSYEQYF